Listed below are T cell receptor beta chains from one sample, sequenced in a study of blood T cells in healthy people across ages. TCRdb re-analysed the 5' RACE reads in MiXCR, keeping a single row per CDR3 protein. The repertoire includes 1 million or so distinct CDR3 sequences, around 25% of them detected once, and approximately 0.79% sits in the top ten. The sample also formed part of further work on T cells of mothers and their children.

The sequenced sample consisted of blood. These receptors originate from a girl aged 2-10 years in good health. The CDR3 runs from the conserved cysteine through the conserved F or W. Each record gives: J gene, V gene, D gene, clone size, CDR3 DNA, CDR3 protein. The D gene is left open where the match is weak. The size entry is marked missing in some rows and otherwise reads once, few, many or a size class.

>TRBJ1-4|TRBV6-5|.|.
TGTGCCAGCGCCCTCGACGATCCCAATGAAAAACTGTTTTTT
CASALDDPNEKLFF
>TRBJ2-7|TRBV28|TRBD1|.
TGTGCCAGCAGATCCTCGTGGGACAGAGACGAGCAGTACTTC
CASRSSWDRDEQYF
>TRBJ2-7|TRBV5-6|.|few
TGTGCCAGCAGCCCATTTGAGGGCGAGACTCAGCAGTACTTC
CASSPFEGETQQYF
>TRBJ1-2|TRBV20-1|.|few
TGCAGTGCTAGGAGGCGGCAGACCTTCTATGGCTACACCTTC
CSARRRQTFYGYTF
>TRBJ1-4|TRBV28|.|.
TGTGCCAGCAGCTCCTCCGCGGGAGAGACTAATGAAAAACTGGTTTTT
CASSSSAGETNEKLVF
>TRBJ2-7|TRBV7-9|TRBD1|.
TGTGCCAGCAGCCCGATGGCGGGACAGGGGATCAAAGTGCAGTACTTC
CASSPMAGQGIKVQYF
>TRBJ1-1|TRBV29-1|.|.
TGCAGCGTCCCAAGTCAAATCACTGAAGCTTTCTTT
CSVPSQITEAFF
>TRBJ2-4|TRBV28|.|few
TGTGCCAGCAACAAGGGGGGCAAAAACATTCAGTACTTC
CASNKGGKNIQYF
>TRBJ2-3|TRBV20-1|.|.
TGCAGTGCCCTAACCGGGTTAGACGGCACAGATACGCAGTATTTT
CSALTGLDGTDTQYF
>TRBJ2-5|TRBV28|TRBD1|.
TGTGCCAGCAGTTTCGGGACAGGGGTACCGGAGACCCAGTACTTC
CASSFGTGVPETQYF
>TRBJ2-3|TRBV5-1|TRBD2|.
TGCGCCAGCAGCTTTCCTAGAGACACCGGGACTAGCGGCTTCACAGATACGCAGTATTTT
CASSFPRDTGTSGFTDTQYF
>TRBJ1-4|TRBV12-5|.|few
TGTGCTAGTGGTTTAAGCTCCGGTCGGGGTTATGAAAAACTGTTTTTT
CASGLSSGRGYEKLFF
>TRBJ2-1|TRBV7-8|.|.
TGTGCCAGCAATGGGCGGAGAACGTTAAGCTCCTACAATGAGCAGTTCTTC
CASNGRRTLSSYNEQFF
>TRBJ2-1|TRBV29-1|TRBD1|.
TGCAGCGTGAGGGACAGAAACGACCCTTGGGATGAGCAGTTCTTC
CSVRDRNDPWDEQFF
>TRBJ2-5|TRBV28|.|few
TGTGCCAGCAGGGGTACTAGCACCCAAGAGACCCAGTACTTC
CASRGTSTQETQYF
>TRBJ2-5|TRBV7-2|.|.
TGTGCCAGCAGCTTAGGATGGGGGAGGCAAGAGACCCAGTACTTC
CASSLGWGRQETQYF
>TRBJ1-1|TRBV6-1|.|.
TGTGCCAGCAGTACCCTCCAGAGCATGGACACTGAAGCTTTCTTT
CASSTLQSMDTEAFF
>TRBJ1-2|TRBV2|TRBD1|few
TGTGCCAGCAGTGACCCAGGACAGGGATTTCCCAATTATGGCTACACCTTC
CASSDPGQGFPNYGYTF
>TRBJ2-1|TRBV5-1|TRBD2|.
TGCGCCAGCAGCCCTCGCTTTAGCGGGGGGATAGACAATGAGCAGTTCTTC
CASSPRFSGGIDNEQFF
>TRBJ1-6|TRBV7-2|.|.
TGTGCCAACAGCACAGCCCCGCAGGAGAGCTCCTATAATTCACCCCTCCACTTT
CANSTAPQESSYNSPLHF
>TRBJ2-5|TRBV9|TRBD2|.
TGTGCCAGCAGCGTAGGTCCAGCGGGAGTCGAACCCCAGTACTTC
CASSVGPAGVEPQYF
>TRBJ2-3|TRBV28|TRBD2|.
TGTGCCAGCAGCCTCGGTGGGAGGGCAGGCACAGATACGCAGTATTTT
CASSLGGRAGTDTQYF
>TRBJ2-2|TRBV29-1|.|.
TGCAGCGTTGCGTCCAGGAGAGCCACCGGGGAGCTGTTTTTT
CSVASRRATGELFF
>TRBJ2-7|TRBV7-3|.|few
TGTGCCAGCAGCTTAAATGCCGGAGGGTCCTACGAGCAGTACTTC
CASSLNAGGSYEQYF
>TRBJ1-6|TRBV10-3|.|.
TGTGCCATCAGTGAGTCCGACGGTGATAGATCACCCCTCCACTTT
CAISESDGDRSPLHF
>TRBJ2-1|TRBV27|.|.
TGTGCCAGCAGCCGCCCGGGTCTTTACAATGAGCAGTTCTTC
CASSRPGLYNEQFF
>TRBJ2-1|TRBV6-1|TRBD2|.
TGTGCCAGCCGCCGACTAGCCCTCGGCAATGAGCAGTTCTTC
CASRRLALGNEQFF
>TRBJ2-7|TRBV20-1|.|.
TGCAGTGCTAGGGGGGTGGACAACTCCTACGAGCAGTACTTC
CSARGVDNSYEQYF
>TRBJ1-2|TRBV12-3/TRBV12-4|.|.
TGTGCCAGCAGTTTAGTGGAATACGTCCCCAGTACCAGTGGCCACACCTTC
CASSLVEYVPSTSGHTF
>TRBJ2-3|TRBV7-2|.|.
TGTGCCAGCAGCTTTGTAGGGGTCACAGATACGCAGTATTTT
CASSFVGVTDTQYF
>TRBJ2-3|TRBV6-6|.|.
TGTGCCAGCAGACCAACTAGCTCAGGCACAGATACGCAGTATTTT
CASRPTSSGTDTQYF
>TRBJ2-1|TRBV20-1|.|few
TGCAGTGCCACGACTAGAGGTATCTACAATGAGCAGTTCTTC
CSATTRGIYNEQFF
>TRBJ1-4|TRBV9|.|.
TGTGCCAGCAGCCATCTGAGGGAGGATGAAAAACTGTTTTTT
CASSHLREDEKLFF
>TRBJ1-6|TRBV4-3|TRBD1|few
TGCGCCAGCAGCCAGGACGGACAGGGGGTCTCACCCCTCCACTTT
CASSQDGQGVSPLHF
>TRBJ1-4|TRBV6-1|.|.
TGTGCCAGCAGTGAAGGTCGGAGCCACCGTTTT
CASSEGRSHRF
>TRBJ2-7|TRBV20-1|TRBD1|.
TGCAGTGCTGGATCCGTAACCGGGACAGGGGGCCATGAGCAGTACTTC
CSAGSVTGTGGHEQYF
>TRBJ1-2|TRBV29-1|TRBD1|few
TGCAGCGTTGAACCCACAGGGGTAGGGTACTATGGCTACACCTTC
CSVEPTGVGYYGYTF
>TRBJ2-7|TRBV9|.|few
TGTGCCAGCAGCCTCCACGGGGGAACCGACGAGCAGTACTTC
CASSLHGGTDEQYF
>TRBJ2-7|TRBV10-3|.|.
TGTGCCATCAGTGACCTGGGTGAGCAGTACTTC
CAISDLGEQYF
>TRBJ2-6|TRBV6-4|.|.
TGTGCCAGCAGCAGGGTTTCTGGGGCCAACGTCCTGACTTTC
CASSRVSGANVLTF
>TRBJ2-4|TRBV20-1|.|.
TGCAGTGCTCCGGAGGGTTGGGGAAACATTCAGTACTTC
CSAPEGWGNIQYF
>TRBJ2-6|TRBV4-3|.|.
TGCGCCAGCAGCCAAGATACAGGCGTCTCTGGGGCCAACGTCCTGACTTTC
CASSQDTGVSGANVLTF
>TRBJ2-1|TRBV11-1|.|.
TGTGCCAGCAGCTTAATGTATAGCCGTGAGCAGTTCTTC
CASSLMYSREQFF
>TRBJ2-2|TRBV3-1|TRBD2|.
TGTGCCAGCAGCTCGCGCCCGGGGGGTACCGGGGAGCTGTTTTTT
CASSSRPGGTGELFF
>TRBJ2-7|TRBV4-1|TRBD2|few
TGCGCCAGCAGCCTATCGGGACTAGCGTACTACGAGCAGTACTTC
CASSLSGLAYYEQYF
>TRBJ2-3|TRBV7-2|.|.
TGTGCCAGCAGCTGGGGGAACGGAGATACGCAGTATTTT
CASSWGNGDTQYF
>TRBJ2-3|TRBV29-1|.|few
TGCAGCGGAGGGCTGGAAGATACGCAGTATTTT
CSGGLEDTQYF
>TRBJ2-1|TRBV20-1|TRBD2|few
TGCAGTGCTACTGAGCGGGAGAATGAGCAGTTCTTC
CSATERENEQFF
>TRBJ2-5|TRBV20-1|TRBD2|few
TGCAGTGCTTCCGGGACTAGTAGGGAGCAGTACTTC
CSASGTSREQYF
>TRBJ2-3|TRBV4-3|TRBD1|many
TGCGCCAGCAGCCAAGATGGGACAGGGGGCACAGATACGCAGTATTTT
CASSQDGTGGTDTQYF
>TRBJ2-7|TRBV15|TRBD1|once
TGTGCCACCAGCAGAGATCCCGACAGGGGCGCCTACGAGCAGTACTTC
CATSRDPDRGAYEQYF
>TRBJ2-5|TRBV12-3/TRBV12-4|.|few
TGTGCCAGCAGTTACAACAGCCAAGAGACCCAGTACTTC
CASSYNSQETQYF
>TRBJ2-3|TRBV28|.|.
TGTGCCAGCAGTTTATCGGCTGGAGCAGGCACAGATACGCAGTATTTT
CASSLSAGAGTDTQYF